A single sample gave rise to the 17 T cell receptor beta chains below, sequenced in a study of cytomegalovirus exposure and HLA in healthy donors. Use of 60 Vbeta and 13 Jbeta primers characterized the PCR. Here immunoSEQ multiplex PCR was the method, and the copy in TCRdb shows in-frame clones only, minus some. Its table records 95,000 to 150,000 clones. Sample: PBMCs. These receptors came from a man aged 25-45 years in good health and CMV-seronegative.

The chain couples TRBV5-4 to TRBJ2-7; 9 bases map to TRBD1. The CDR3 length is 16 residues. CDR1 is SGHNT, CDR2 YYREEE, per germline (reference sequence). V shed 0 bases and J 3 bases; nucleotides not matched to a gene: 7. The CDR3 DNA is TGTGCCAGCAGCTTGGGGGGACAGGGTCCTTTCTACGAGCAGTACTTC. Its protein is CASSLGGQGPFYEQYF.

This chain connects TRBV21-1 to TRBJ2-7; TRBD1 is taken as the D call from the table, unchecked against the DNA. TRBV21-1 is described as a pseudogene. The CDR3 is made up of 16 amino acids. The CDR3: CASSKGQPQGADEQYF. DNA of the CDR3: TGTGCCAGCAGCAAAGGTCAACCACAGGGGGCAGACGAGCAGTACTTC.

The chain is built from TRBV28 and TRBJ2-2, with a possible D match to TRBD1 (5 bases). Judging by the DNA end, TRBJ1-3 fits better; the J call may be wrong. The germline V gene encodes CDR1 MDHEN and CDR2 SYDVKM. CDR3 length: 15 amino acids. The CDR3 region is CASSSRQSSGNTIYF. CDR3 sequence (DNA): TGTGCCAGCAGTTCCCGACAGTCCTCTGGAAACACCATATATTTT.

The V gene is TRBV19, the J gene TRBJ1-6; 9 nucleotides match TRBD1. The J segment lost 0 bases and the V segment lost 5 bases, leaving 8 bases of the junction unmatched. CDR1 and CDR2 (germline): LNHDA, SQIVND (reference sequence). The CDR3 runs to 18 residues. The CDR3 sequence is CASSPPGTGSSYNSPLHF. The CDR3 nucleotides are TGTGCCAGTAGTCCACCCGGGACAGGGAGCTCCTATAATTCACCCCTCCACTTT.

The V gene is TRBV9, the J gene TRBJ2-5; possible D gene TRBD2, 5 bases. Trimming removed 4 bases from V and 1 base from J, with 17 bases in between. Per the germline V gene, CDR1 is SGDLS and CDR2 is YYNGEE. The CDR3 loop spans 16 amino acids. As DNA, the CDR3 is TGTGCCAGCAGCCCCTTGGGAGTTGCAGTCCAAGAGACCCAGTACTTC. Translating it yields CASSPLGVAVQETQYF.

The CDR3 DNA sequence: TGTGCCTGGACTCCGGACAATAGCGGGACTGAAGCTTTCTTT. This encodes CAWTPDNSGTEAFF. The chain links TRBV30 to TRBJ1-1; TRBD1 is a possible D gene (5 bases). The CDR3 runs to 14 residues. CDR1 and CDR2 from the germline V gene are GTSNPN and SVGIG (reference sequence). Trimming left V 4 bases short and J 5 bases short, with 17 bases between. The variable domain in full, with the rest retrieved from reference TRBV30 and TRBJ1-1, is SQTIHQWPATLVQPVGSPLSLECTVEGTSNPNLYWYRQAAGRGLQLLFYSVGIGQISSEVPQNLSASRPQDRQFILSSKKLLLSDSGFYLCAWTPDNSGTEAFFGQGTRLTVV.

The gene calls are TRBV11-2 and TRBJ2-5; TRBD1 is a possible D gene (6 bases). The germline V gene encodes CDR1 SGHAT and CDR2 FQNNGV. V lost 1 base and J 4 bases, leaving 13 bases between the germline ends. The CDR3 is made up of 15 amino acids. The CDR3 bases are TGTGCCAGCAGCTTAGGGGGGCAAAGGGGAGAGACCCAGTACTTC. Translating it yields CASSLGGQRGETQYF.

The V gene is TRBV19, the J gene TRBJ2-7; D is perhaps TRBD2 (5 bases). The CDR3 is 13 amino acids. Germline values: CDR1 LNHDA, CDR2 SQIVND (reference sequence). V was clipped by 5 bases and J by 5 bases, with 13 bases between them. The CDR3 nucleotides are TGTGCCAGTAGTGCCGCAGCTAGCCACGAGCAGTACTTC. Translated: CASSAAASHEQYF.

The chain is built from TRBV7-2 and TRBJ2-2, with 7 bases identical to TRBD2. CDR3 length: 16 residues. CDR1 and CDR2 from the germline V gene are SGHTA and FQGNSA. Losses at the gene ends were 5 bases for V and 6 bases for J; bases not matched to a gene: 12. CDR3 sequence reads: CASSQVPGGLAGELFF. The DNA of the CDR3 is TGTGCCAGCAGCCAGGTCCCGGGGGGTCTAGCCGGGGAGCTGTTTTTT.

The chain recombines TRBV5-1 with TRBJ1-2; D is uncertain. The germline V gene has CDR1 SGHRS and CDR2 YFSETQ. V was clipped by 2 bases and J by 1 base, with 9 bases between them. The CDR3 length is 14 residues. CDR3 DNA sequence: TGCGCCAGCAGCTTTGAGGGAATTAACTATGGCTACACCTTC. It is translated as CASSFEGINYGYTF.

The chain joins TRBV2 to TRBJ1-5; 12 positions agree with TRBD1. The V and J ends lost 9 bases and 5 bases, in that order; junction bases with no gene match: 5. There are 14 residues in the CDR3. The germline V gene has CDR1 SNHLY and CDR2 FYNNEI. CDR3 residues: CASTGTGGDQPQHF. The CDR3 coding sequence is TGTGCCAGTACTGGGACAGGGGGCGATCAGCCCCAGCATTTT.

The V and J genes are TRBV2 and TRBJ1-1; D not resolved. The CDR3 consists of 13 residues. Trimming removed 2 bases from V and 11 bases from J, with 15 bases in between. The germline V gene encodes CDR1 SNHLY and CDR2 FYNNEI. Written as DNA, the CDR3 is TGTGCCAGCAGTGAAATACCCGACTCCCAGGCTTTCTTT. This encodes CASSEIPDSQAFF.

This sequence joins TRBV10-2 and TRBJ2-1; TRBD2 aligns across 10 bases. The V gene end was trimmed by 6 bases and the J gene end by 6 bases; junction bases not matched to a gene: 5. There are 14 residues in the CDR3. Germline-derived CDR1 and CDR2 are WSHSY and SAAADI. CDR3 bases: TGCGCCAGCAGACTAGCGGGACGAGGCAATGAGCAGTTCTTC. Protein: CASRLAGRGNEQFF.

The J gene is TRBJ2-5, the V gene TRBV19, with TRBD2 as a possible D gene (6 bases). The J call may be in error: the DNA end matches TRBJ2-7 better. Germline V CDR1 and CDR2: LNHDA, SQIVND (reference sequence). The CDR3 totals 13 residues. CDR3 region: CARRRAADYEQYF. The CDR3 DNA sequence: TGTGCCAGGAGGAGGGCTGCAGACTACGAGCAGTACTTC.

The chain is built from TRBV27 and TRBJ1-5, with D tentatively TRBD1 (6 bases). V was pared by 6 bases and J by 7 bases, with 16 bases between. The germline gives CDR1 MNHEY, CDR2 SMNVEV (reference sequence). The CDR3 spans 14 residues. The CDR3 region has the DNA TGTGCCAGCAGCCAAGGGGGACCTGGGCAGCCCCAGCATTTT. Its protein product is CASSQGGPGQPQHF.

The chain couples TRBV5-1 to TRBJ2-7, with 8 nucleotides matching TRBD2. J lost 0 bases, V lost 2 bases, and 7 bases had no gene match. The CDR3 consists of 16 residues. Germline V CDR1 and CDR2: SGHRS, YFSETQ. CDR3 amino acids: CASSLRASGSSYEQYF. As DNA, the CDR3 is TGCGCCAGCAGCTTAAGAGCTAGCGGGTCCTCCTACGAGCAGTACTTC.

This chain connects TRBV27 to TRBJ2-5; D is unresolved. V was clipped by 8 bases and J by 2 bases, with 12 bases between them. Per the germline V gene, CDR1 is MNHEY and CDR2 is SMNVEV (reference sequence). The CDR3 loop spans 13 amino acids. CDR3 sequence: CASRDNLQETQYF. CDR3 in DNA: TGTGCCAGCCGCGATAACCTTCAAGAGACCCAGTACTTC.